These 2 T cell receptor beta chains share one sample of origin, sequenced in a study of PD-1 blockade in classical Hodgkin lymphoma. Time point denoted: cycle 4 day 1 (C4D1), after less than 7 weeks of nivolumab. Each patient experienced a relapse that followed autologous stem cell transplantation, and brentuximab vedotin exposure varied. Using immunoSEQ multiplex PCR, the repertoire was profiled, and TCRdb retains in-frame clones only, with some absent. Found here are 20,000 or so clones, around 80% of them singletons; the top ten hold 6.2%. The sequences come from peripheral blood mononuclear cells (PBMCs), collected before the fourth cycle of nivolumab. The receptors here all came from a human donor with classical Hodgkin lymphoma.

The rearrangement uses TRBV29-1 and TRBJ2-7; D is unclear. Trimming cost V 6 bases and J 2 bases, with 8 bases left between them. Looked up from germline, CDR1 is SQVTM and CDR2 is ANQGSEA. This CDR3 spans 11 amino acids. CDR3 in amino acids: CSVARAYEQYF. CDR3 bases: TGCAGCGTAGCCAGAGCCTACGAGCAGTACTTC.

This sequence joins TRBV18 and TRBJ2-5; D ambiguous. The CDR3 is 11 residues long. V was clipped by 4 bases and J by 5 bases, with 5 bases between them. Germline V gene lookup returns CDR1 KGHSH and CDR2 LQKENI. The CDR3 region has the DNA TGTGCCAGCTCACTGGCGGAGACCCAGTACTTC. Protein sequence: CASSLAETQYF. The full variable domain, its missing parts supplied by reference TRBV18 and TRBJ2-5, is NAGVMQNPRHLVRRRGQEARLRCSPMKGHSHVYWYRQLPEEGLKFMVYLQKENIIDESGMPKERFSAEFPKEGPSILRIQQVVRGDSAAYFCASSLAETQYFGPGTRLLVL.